The 14 T cell receptor beta chains below come from one sample, sequenced in a study of cytotoxic CD8 clonotypes in ibrutinib-treated CLL. Measured with immunoSEQ multiplex PCR; TCRdb has only the in-frame clones, and not every one. Counted here are about 270,000 clones, less than 85% occurring once; the ten biggest clones make up about 6%. This sample comprised PBMCs, obtained at disease progression, from a patient treated with ibrutinib. The receptor source for this set is a human donor with chronic lymphocytic leukemia.

This clone has more than one count but fewer than ten. The CDR3 is CASSPKQGSSYEQYF. CDR3 DNA sequence: TGTGCCAGCTCACCTAAACAGGGGAGCTCCTACGAGCAGTACTTC. This sequence joins TRBV18 and TRBJ2-7, with 7 bases lining up with TRBD1. The CDR3 has 15 amino acids. The junction had 5 bases not matched to a gene; V was cut back by 3 bases and J by 0 bases. CDR1 is KGHSH, CDR2 LQKENI, per germline. Variable domain in full (rest from reference TRBV18 and TRBJ2-7): NAGVMQNPRHLVRRRGQEARLRCSPMKGHSHVYWYRQLPEEGLKFMVYLQKENIIDESGMPKERFSAEFPKEGPSILRIQQVVRGDSAAYFCASSPKQGSSYEQYFGPGTRLTVT.

The chain employs TRBV13 and TRBJ1-4; 11 bases agree with TRBD1. V dropped 4 bases and J dropped 0; count of bases not matched to a gene: 10. Germline loops: CDR1 PRHDT, CDR2 FYEKMQ (reference sequence). The CDR3 runs 19 residues. The CDR3 DNA is TGTGCCAGCAGCTCGTCCGGGACAGGGGGACGGGCAACTAATGAAAAACTGTTTTTT. This codes for CASSSSGTGGRATNEKLFF. The full variable domain, its missing parts supplied by reference TRBV13 and TRBJ1-4, is AAGVIQSPRHLIKEKRETATLKCYPIPRHDTVYWYQQGPGQDPQFLISFYEKMQSDKGSIPDRFSAQQFSDYHSELNMSSLELGDSALYFCASSSSGTGGRATNEKLFFGSGTQLSVL.

The chain joins TRBV29-1 to TRBJ1-2, with D possibly being TRBD1 (5 bases). Trimming took off 8 bases at V and 2 bases at J, with 18 bases between the two ends. Germline assignment: CDR1 SQVTM and CDR2 ANQGSEA. The CDR3 has 14 amino acids. The CDR3: CSLKRDAGNYGYTF. For the CDR3, the DNA is TGCAGCCTTAAGAGGGACGCAGGGAACTATGGCTACACCTTC.

This clone occurred once. The chain carries TRBV2 and TRBJ2-7; TRBD1 is a possible D gene (7 bases). The CDR3 length is 13 residues. Trimming cost V 3 bases and J 6 bases, with 12 bases left between them. Germline lookup yields CDR1 SNHLY and CDR2 FYNNEI. CDR3: CASSERQGGEQYF. DNA of the CDR3: TGTGCCAGCAGTGAGAGGCAGGGGGGCGAGCAGTACTTC.

V gene TRBV29-1 combines with J gene TRBJ2-7, with D maybe TRBD2 (6 bases). Trimming left V 1 base short and J 3 bases short, with 13 bases between. Per germline, CDR1 SQVTM and CDR2 ANQGSEA. The CDR3 covers 14 residues. The CDR3 sequence is CSVEGGGNDYEQYF. The CDR3 DNA follows: TGCAGCGTTGAAGGAGGAGGGAATGACTACGAGCAGTACTTC.

This clone appeared a single time. The chain couples TRBV5-1 to TRBJ2-3; D gene uncertain. Germline V CDR1 and CDR2: SGHRS, YFSETQ. Trimming took 1 base from V and 6 from J, leaving 9 bases between them. The CDR3 extends over 13 amino acids. Written as DNA, the CDR3 is TGCGCCAGCAGCTTGATGATTCGGGATACGCAGTATTTT. Residues: CASSLMIRDTQYF.

The CDR3 sequence is CASSRNLGIYGTETQYF. The CDR3 bases are TGTGCCAGCAGCCGGAACCTGGGGATTTATGGGACAGAGACCCAGTACTTC. The chain recombines TRBV14 with TRBJ2-5; perhaps D is TRBD1 or TRBD2 (5 bases each). Looked up from germline, CDR1 is SGHDN and CDR2 is FVKESK. The CDR3 extends over 17 amino acids. V was shortened by 4 bases and J by 4 bases, with 22 bases between the two germline ends.

V gene TRBV7-8 combines with J gene TRBJ2-7; possibly TRBD1 for D (5 bases). Trimming removed 0 bases from V and 4 bases from J, with 13 bases in between. Germline V lookup: CDR1 SGHVS, CDR2 FQNEAQ. CDR3 size: 15 residues. In DNA form, the CDR3 reads TGTGCCAGCAGCTTAGCCCTCCCAGGGTCGTACGAGCAGTACTTC. Protein: CASSLALPGSYEQYF.

The chain has TRBV4-2 and TRBJ1-1; no clear D gene. The V and J ends lost 6 bases and 3 bases respectively, with 11 bases between them. Germline loops: CDR1 LGHNA, CDR2 YNFKEQ. The CDR3 has 13 amino acids. The CDR3 DNA is TGTGCCAGCAGAGCTAGAGGATACACTGAAGCTTTCTTT. This codes for CASRARGYTEAFF.

This clone appeared once. V gene TRBV7-6 combines with J gene TRBJ1-4; 10 nucleotides line up with TRBD1. Germline CDR1 SGHVS, CDR2 FNYEAQ. CDR3 size: 15 residues. V lost 5 bases and J lost 8; bases outside the gene matches: 8. CDR3 coding DNA: TGTGCCAGCAGCCCTGACAGGGGGCTAAGCGAAAAACTGTTTTTT. The encoded protein is CASSPDRGLSEKLFF. The whole variable domain, filled in from reference TRBV7-6 and TRBJ1-4, reads GAGVSQSPRYKVTKRGQDVALRCDPISGHVSLYWYRQALGQGPEFLTYFNYEAQQDKSGLPNDRFSAERPEGSISTLTIQRTEQRDSAMYRCASSPDRGLSEKLFFGSGTQLSVL.

The chain employs TRBV2 and TRBJ2-3; 7 bases agree with TRBD2. The CDR3 is 16 amino acids. CDR1 and CDR2 from the germline V gene are SNHLY and FYNNEI. V gave up 4 bases and J gave up 4 bases; unmatched junction bases: 11. The CDR3 loop reads CASSAFQRGGADTQYF. CDR3 bases: TGTGCCAGCAGTGCCTTCCAGCGGGGAGGTGCAGATACGCAGTATTTT.

This clone showed up just once. The rearrangement joins TRBV27 to TRBJ2-1; 11 nucleotides align to TRBD2. This CDR3 contains 17 residues. J gave up 4 bases and V 5 bases, and 10 bases lay outside the gene matches. In germline, CDR1 is MNHEY, CDR2 SMNVEV (reference sequence). The CDR3 reads CASSIHPGLAEYNEQFF. In DNA, the CDR3 is TGTGCCAGCAGTATACACCCGGGACTAGCGGAATACAATGAGCAGTTCTTC.

The chain links TRBV21-1 to TRBJ2-7; the D call of TRBD1 is as the table states it, not checked on the DNA. TRBV21-1 is flagged as a pseudogene. The CDR3 extends over 12 amino acids. CDR3 DNA: TGTGCCAGCAGCAGACATGCCTACGAGCAGTACTTC. This gives the protein CASSRHAYEQYF.

The V gene is TRBV4-1, the J gene TRBJ2-1; D possibly uses TRBD1 or TRBD2 (6 bases each). This CDR3 is built from 14 residues. Germline lookup yields CDR1 MGHRA and CDR2 YSYEKL. The V end was cut by 3 bases, the J end by 8 bases, with 14 bases between. The CDR3 here is CASSHGGLKDEQFF. The CDR3 nucleotides read TGCGCCAGCAGCCACGGGGGCCTGAAGGATGAGCAGTTCTTC.